This TCR beta chain was documented in a study of CD8+ T cells in alopecia areata. Treatment meaning: oral pan-JAK inhibitor, 5-10 mg twice daily. CDR3 length: 13 residues. Trimming stripped 2 bases from V and 7 bases from J, with 9 bases between. Germline assignment: CDR1 SGHAT and CDR2 FQNNGV. RNA extraction was followed by reverse transcription into cDNA, which acted as the sequencing template. Here immunoSEQ multiplex PCR was the method, and the copy in TCRdb shows in-frame clones only, minus some. Of 75,000 to 80,000 clones listed, around two thirds are singletons. The source is a human donor with alopecia areata. The source material was CD8+ T cells sorted from blood, sampled at week 24, from a patient treated with tofacitinib. The chain uses TRBV11-2 and TRBJ2-1, with a tentative D call TRBD1 (5 bases). Here the CDR3 reads CASSLQGWNEQFF. The CDR3 nucleotides are TGTGCCAGCAGCTTACAGGGTTGGAATGAGCAGTTCTTC.